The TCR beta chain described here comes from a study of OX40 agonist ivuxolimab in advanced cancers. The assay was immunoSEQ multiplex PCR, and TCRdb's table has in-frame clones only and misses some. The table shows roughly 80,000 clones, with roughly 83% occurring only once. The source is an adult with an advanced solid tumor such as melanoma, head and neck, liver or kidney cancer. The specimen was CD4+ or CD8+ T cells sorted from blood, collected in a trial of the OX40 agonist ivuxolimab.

In nucleotides, the CDR3 is TGTGCCAGTAGTATCCGATTATATGCCGGGGAGCTGTTTTTT. Its translation is CASSIRLYAGELFF. V is TRBV19 and J is TRBJ2-2; no firm D call. The CDR3 sequence is 14 residues long. Per germline, CDR1 LNHDA and CDR2 SQIVND (reference sequence). With 3 bases removed from V and 6 bases from J, the gap between germline ends came to 11 bases. The entire variable domain, with the rest obtained from reference TRBV19 and TRBJ2-2, is as follows: DGGITQSPKYLFRKEGQNVTLSCEQNLNHDAMYWYRQDPGQGLRLIYYSQIVNDFQKGDIAEGYSVSREKKESFPLTVTSAQKNPTAFYLCASSIRLYAGELFFGEGSRLTVL.